The 12 T cell receptor beta chains below come from one sample, sequenced in a study of OX40 agonist ivuxolimab in advanced cancers. Generated by immunoSEQ multiplex PCR, the TCRdb table keeps only in-frame clones and is missing some. The table shows approximately 87,000 clones, with around 91% occurring only once. Specimen: CD4+ or CD8+ T cells sorted from blood, collected in a trial of the OX40 agonist ivuxolimab. The source of these receptors is an adult with an advanced solid tumor such as melanoma, head and neck, liver or kidney cancer.

This chain links TRBV5-4 with TRBJ1-2; D possibly corresponds to TRBD1 (6 bases). The CDR3 is 14 residues long. Trimming removed 4 bases at V and 8 bases at J, with 18 bases between. Germline assignment: CDR1 SGHNT and CDR2 YYREEE (reference sequence). CDR3 bases: TGTGCCAGCAGCATAACGGGGGGCGCGAGGGGCTACACCTTC. This gives the protein CASSITGGARGYTF.

This rearrangement joins TRBV7-6 to TRBJ2-7; D remains ambiguous. CDR1 and CDR2 from the germline V gene are SGHVS and FNYEAQ. The CDR3 has 14 residues. Trimming shortened V by 0 bases and J by 7 bases, and 13 bases separated the two germline ends. CDR3 DNA sequence: TGTGCCAGCAGCTTAGCGGTCGAGTCGCGGGAGCAGTACTTC. Translated: CASSLAVESREQYF.

The chain links TRBV5-1 to TRBJ1-1; TRBD1 matches at 10 bases. Per the germline V gene, CDR1 is SGHRS and CDR2 is YFSETQ. This CDR3 region has 16 residues. V lost 4 bases, J lost 1 base, and 7 bases stayed unmatched. DNA for the CDR3: TGCGCCAGCAGCCCCGGGACAGGGGTGTCGAACACTGAAGCTTTCTTT. It translates to CASSPGTGVSNTEAFF.

This rearrangement joins TRBV5-1 to TRBJ2-7; D is perhaps TRBD1 (7 bases). Germline lookup yields CDR1 SGHRS and CDR2 YFSETQ. CDR3 size: 16 residues. Trimming took 3 bases from V and 3 from J, leaving 19 bases between them. The chain's CDR3 is CASSSGGGASNYEQYF. CDR3 DNA sequence: TGCGCCAGCAGCTCCGGAGGGGGCGCTTCAAACTACGAGCAGTACTTC.

CDR3 region: CASSYRGYGNQPQHF. The CDR3 nucleotides read TGTGCCAGCAGTTACAGGGGCTATGGGAATCAGCCCCAGCATTTT. The chain has TRBV6-5 and TRBJ1-5, with D perhaps TRBD1 (5 bases). The V gene's germline CDR1 is MNHEY and CDR2 SVGAGI. V was shortened by 2 bases and J by 4 bases, with 12 bases between the two germline ends. The CDR3 is 15 residues long.

This clone has just a few counts. The V gene is TRBV7-3, the J gene TRBJ2-2; no definite D call. In germline, CDR1 is SGHTA, CDR2 FQGTGA. This CDR3 has 15 amino acids. Trimming took off 4 bases at V and 4 bases at J, with 13 bases between the two ends. The CDR3 is CASSSFNIPTGELFF. The CDR3 DNA follows: TGTGCCAGCAGCTCCTTTAACATCCCCACCGGGGAGCTGTTTTTT.

CDR3 protein: CASSIATNGEQYF. The CDR3 bases are TGTGCCAGTAGTATAGCGACCAATGGGGAGCAGTACTTC. The J gene is TRBJ2-7, the V gene TRBV19; D gene ambiguous. Trimming removed 1 base at V and 7 bases at J, with 11 bases between. CDR1 is LNHDA, CDR2 SQIVND, per germline (reference sequence). The CDR3 is 13 amino acids.

The J gene is TRBJ2-2, the V gene TRBV2; TRBD1 matches 7 bases. This CDR3 is 14 amino acids long. The ends lost 7 bases at V and 5 bases at J; junction bases unmatched: 7. Germline CDR1 reads SNHLY; CDR2 reads FYNNEI. The CDR3 sequence: CASTQGLGTGELFF. The CDR3 coding sequence is TGTGCCAGCACACAGGGGTTAGGGACCGGGGAGCTGTTTTTT.

The rearrangement uses TRBV11-3 and TRBJ1-1; D possibly corresponds to TRBD1 (6 bases). CDR3 length: 12 amino acids. Deletions cut 0 bases from V and 8 bases from J, with 7 bases between. CDR1 is SGHNT and CDR2 is YENEEA in the germline V gene. The CDR3 DNA is TGTGCCAGCAGCTTAGAGGACAGCGAAGCTTTCTTT. Translating gives CASSLEDSEAFF.

The J gene is TRBJ1-5, the V gene TRBV19; D might be TRBD1 (5 bases). The CDR3 runs to 13 residues. Germline assignment: CDR1 LNHDA and CDR2 SQIVND (reference sequence). The V end lost 5 bases, the J end lost 6 bases, and 11 bases lay between the germline ends. The CDR3 loop is CASSAGLVQPQHF. The CDR3, as DNA: TGTGCCAGTAGTGCAGGGCTTGTTCAGCCCCAGCATTTT. Variable domain in full (rest from reference TRBV19 and TRBJ1-5): DGGITQSPKYLFRKEGQNVTLSCEQNLNHDAMYWYRQDPGQGLRLIYYSQIVNDFQKGDIAEGYSVSREKKESFPLTVTSAQKNPTAFYLCASSAGLVQPQHFGDGTRLSIL.

The chain links TRBV7-8 to TRBJ1-2; tentative D call: TRBD1 (5 bases). Trimming pared 2 bases from V and 7 bases from J, leaving 11 bases between. Per the germline V gene, CDR1 is SGHVS and CDR2 is FQNEAQ. This CDR3 has 13 amino acids. The chain's CDR3 is CASSLIRDAGYTF. As DNA, the CDR3 is TGTGCCAGCAGCTTAATAAGGGACGCTGGCTACACCTTC.

V usage is TRBV11-3 and J usage is TRBJ1-1; TRBD1 might be the D (6 bases). The CDR3 is 14 residues long. With 3 bases removed from V and 5 bases from J, the gap between germline ends came to 13 bases. The germline V gene encodes CDR1 SGHNT and CDR2 YENEEA. The CDR3 is CASSFEQGGTEAFF. DNA of the CDR3: TGTGCCAGCAGCTTCGAACAGGGAGGGACTGAAGCTTTCTTT. Looking up the rest from reference TRBV11-3 and TRBJ1-1 gives the full variable domain: EAGVVQSPRYKIIEKKQPVAFWCNPISGHNTLYWYLQNLGQGPELLIRYENEEAVDDSQLPKDRFSAERLKGVDSTLKIQPAELGDSAVYLCASSFEQGGTEAFFGQGTRLTVV.